One sample yielded the 25 T cell receptor beta chains listed below, sequenced in a study of response to subunit inactivated influenza vaccine. TCRdb itself ran the RT-PCR reads through MiXCR, one entry per CDR3 protein. The sample has approximately 570,000 distinct CDR3 sequences, about 7.6% seen once. The sample here was PBMCs from blood, taken less than 30 months after vaccination. These receptors were obtained from a man aged 50 to 75 who received an inactivated influenza vaccine.

This clonotype turned up a few times. V gene TRBV3-1 combines with J gene TRBJ2-7; tentatively, D is TRBD1 (5 bases). Per the germline V gene, CDR1 is LGHDT and CDR2 is YNNKEL (reference sequence). V shed 0 bases and J shed 0 bases, with 9 bases lying between them. This CDR3 comprises 15 residues. The CDR3 sequence is CASSQEGVSSYEQYF. CDR3 in DNA: TGTGCCAGCAGCCAAGAAGGGGTTTCCTCCTACGAGCAGTACTTC.

This clonotype was seen more than once but under ten times. The J gene is TRBJ1-4, the V gene TRBV6-1; D gene uncertain. Trimming cost V 7 bases and J 7 bases, with 7 bases left between them. The CDR3 runs 11 residues. The germline V gene encodes CDR1 MNHNS and CDR2 SASEGT. The CDR3 loop is CASTEAEKLFF. CDR3 sequence (DNA): TGTGCCAGCACCGAAGCTGAAAAACTGTTTTTT.

A note on this clonotype: An end of the junction does not agree with germline; a read error may underlie this. V and J are TRBV7-2 and TRBJ2-6; the D gene is possibly TRBD1 (5 bases). CDR1 and CDR2 from the germline V gene are SGHTA and FQGNSA. This CDR3 has 16 amino acids. CDR3 in DNA: TGTGCCAGCAGCTCAAGGCTAGGTGGTGGGGCCTACGTCCTGACTTTC. Protein sequence: CASSSRLGGGAYVLTF.

This clonotype was found many times. The chain combines TRBV4-1 with TRBJ1-2; TRBD1 is a possible D gene (5 bases). CDR3 length: 15 amino acids. V lost 0 bases and J 4 bases, leaving 12 bases between the germline ends. CDR1 MGHRA and CDR2 YSYEKL come from the germline V gene. The CDR3 sequence: CASSQDSGVAYGYTF. The DNA of the CDR3 is TGCGCCAGCAGCCAAGATTCGGGGGTGGCCTATGGCTACACCTTC.

This clonotype was found a few times. The rearrangement uses TRBV7-9 and TRBJ2-7, with 7 positions matching TRBD1. V was pared by 1 base and J by 7 bases, with 7 bases of the junction left unmatched. Germline V CDR1 and CDR2: SEHNR, FQNEAQ (reference sequence). The CDR3 has 14 residues. CDR3 bases: TGTGCCAGCAGCTTAGAGACAGGGCTCAATGAGCAGTACTTC. Amino acid sequence: CASSLETGLNEQYF.

The genes are TRBV14 and TRBJ2-1; D remains ambiguous. CDR1 and CDR2 from the germline V gene are SGHDN and FVKESK. Between the trimmed V and J ends, which lost 4 bases and 7 bases, there was a span of 8 bases. The CDR3 is 12 residues long. Written as DNA, the CDR3 is TGTGCCAGCAGCCTACAGAGAAATGAGCAGTTCTTC. This sequence encodes CASSLQRNEQFF.

In this sample, this clonotype turned up many times. The gene calls are TRBV20-1 and TRBJ2-3; either TRBD1 or TRBD2 may supply D (5 bases each). This CDR3 contains 13 residues. V gave up 2 bases and J gave up 5 bases, with 11 bases separating them. Germline CDR1 and CDR2: DFQATT and SNEGSKA (reference sequence). In DNA, the CDR3 is TGCAGTGCTAGAACCGGGACGAGAGATACGCAGTATTTT. Protein sequence: CSARTGTRDTQYF.

This clonotype was counted between two and nine times. The chain links TRBV5-1 to TRBJ2-7; D may be TRBD1 or TRBD2 (5 bases each). V lost 2 bases to trimming and J lost 2 bases, with 17 bases between them. The CDR3 is made up of 16 amino acids. CDR1 and CDR2 (germline): SGHRS, YFSETQ. The CDR3 region has the DNA TGCGCCAGCAGCTTCGGGACCCAAATCTGGGCCTACGAGCAGTACTTC. Protein: CASSFGTQIWAYEQYF.

This clonotype came up many times. This chain uses TRBV12-3 or TRBV12-4 with TRBJ1-2; D uncertain. Trimming removed 1 base from V and 2 bases from J, with 5 bases in between. The CDR3 is 13 amino acids. CDR3 residues: CASSLDLNYGYTF. In DNA form, the CDR3 reads TGTGCCAGCAGTTTAGACTTGAACTATGGCTACACCTTC.

This clonotype was counted at least ten times. The chain carries TRBV11-1 and TRBJ2-7; D is unresolved. The CDR3 sequence is 13 residues long. V was clipped by 5 bases and J by 1 base, with 9 bases between them. The V gene's germline CDR1 is SGHAT and CDR2 FQDESV (reference sequence). CDR3: CASSLLKSYEQYF. The CDR3 region has the DNA TGTGCCAGCAGCCTACTCAAGTCCTACGAGCAGTACTTC.

This clonotype was seen a few times. The V call is TRBV9, the J call TRBJ1-4, with TRBD1 as a possible D gene (5 bases). Between the trimmed V and J ends, which lost 3 bases and 7 bases, there was a span of 16 bases. Germline CDR1 SGDLS, CDR2 YYNGEE. The CDR3 runs to 15 residues. In DNA, the CDR3 is TGTGCCAGCAGCGCGGGACGTGGGCGGGGTGAAAAACTGTTTTTT. As protein: CASSAGRGRGEKLFF.

This clonotype occurred many times. This sequence joins TRBV20-1 and TRBJ1-6; no clear D. Trimming cost V 6 bases and J 4 bases, with 16 bases left between them. Germline lookup yields CDR1 DFQATT and CDR2 SNEGSKA (reference sequence). The CDR3 loop spans 15 amino acids. The DNA of the CDR3 is TGCAGTGCCCTCCCCCCTGGCGGGTATAATTCACCCCTCCACTTT. Amino acid sequence: CSALPPGGYNSPLHF.

The V and J genes are TRBV11-3 and TRBJ2-3; the D is unclear. Germline loops: CDR1 SGHNT, CDR2 YENEEA. V gave up 1 base and J gave up 1 base, with 12 bases separating them. CDR3 length equals 16 residues. Here the CDR3 DNA reads TGTGCCAGCAGCTTAGGTTTGGCAGAGGGCACAGATACGCAGTATTTT. It specifies CASSLGLAEGTDTQYF.

This clonotype was detected only a few times. This chain links TRBV7-3 with TRBJ2-6; D unresolved. CDR1 is SGHTA, CDR2 FQGTGA, per germline. The CDR3 covers 18 residues. Trimming cost V 1 base and J 0 bases, with 13 bases left between them. The CDR3 protein is CASSLNAIGGSGANVLTF. CDR3 DNA: TGTGCCAGCAGCTTAAACGCGATCGGCGGCTCTGGGGCCAACGTCCTGACTTTC.

The V call is TRBV5-1, the J call TRBJ2-7; tentative D call: TRBD1 (5 bases). V gave up 0 bases and J gave up 7 bases, with 11 bases separating them. The CDR3 runs to 13 residues. Germline V gene data show CDR1 as SGHRS and CDR2 as YFSETQ. In nucleotides, the CDR3 is TGCGCCAGCAGCTTGGAGGGGCGGAGAGAGCAGTACTTC. It is translated as CASSLEGRREQYF.

This clonotype turned up a few times. The V and J genes are TRBV27 and TRBJ2-4, with D tentatively TRBD2 (6 bases). V lost 7 bases, J lost 3 bases, and 22 bases lay in between. The CDR3 totals 17 residues. CDR1 and CDR2 from the germline V gene are MNHEY and SMNVEV (reference sequence). This chain's CDR3 is CASMSVVREEGKNIQYF. The CDR3 region has the DNA TGTGCCAGCATGAGTGTGGTCAGGGAGGAGGGCAAAAACATTCAGTACTTC.

There are many counts of this clonotype. The chain is built from TRBV7-2 and TRBJ2-3, with TRBD2 as a possible D gene (6 bases). Germline V gives CDR1 SGHTA, CDR2 FQGNSA. The CDR3 runs 13 residues. V shed 5 bases and J shed 5 bases, with 11 bases lying between them. The CDR3 sequence: CASSVTSLDTQYF. The CDR3 nucleotides read TGTGCCAGCAGCGTGACTAGTTTAGATACGCAGTATTTT.

A few counts support this clonotype. This chain uses TRBV7-2 with TRBJ1-1; 7 positions agree with TRBD1. The junction had 4 bases not matched to a gene; V was cut back by 5 bases and J by 1 base. This CDR3 region has 14 residues. In germline, CDR1 is SGHTA, CDR2 FQGNSA. This CDR3 is CASSRGQSNTEAFF. As DNA, the CDR3 is TGTGCCAGCAGCCGGGGACAGTCGAACACTGAAGCTTTCTTT.

The chain uses TRBV28 and TRBJ1-2, with a possible D match to TRBD1 (6 bases). This CDR3 contains 19 residues. With 5 bases removed from V and 0 bases from J, the gap between germline ends came to 25 bases. Germline V gene lookup returns CDR1 MDHEN and CDR2 SYDVKM. CDR3 protein: CASSSSGWRGKTSNYGYTF. Here the CDR3 DNA reads TGTGCCAGCAGTAGCTCTGGTTGGAGGGGGAAAACTTCTAACTATGGCTACACCTTC.

This chain uses TRBV5-1 with TRBJ2-7, with D tentatively TRBD2 (5 bases). There are 16 residues in the CDR3. Trimming stripped 4 bases from V and 3 bases from J, with 20 bases between. From germline, CDR1 is SGHRS and CDR2 YFSETQ. In DNA form, the CDR3 reads TGCGCCAGCAGCCCAACTAGTTCGGGCGCCCACTACGAGCAGTACTTC. Protein: CASSPTSSGAHYEQYF.

The sample holds many counts of this clonotype. The chain recombines TRBV3-1 with TRBJ2-2; perhaps TRBD2 as D (7 bases). V lost 3 bases to trimming and J lost 6 bases, with 14 bases between them. The V gene's germline CDR1 is LGHDT and CDR2 YNNKEL (reference sequence). This CDR3 has 15 residues. DNA for the CDR3: TGTGCCAGCAGCCAGGGGGGGCTATTCGCCGGGGAGCTGTTTTTT. It yields the protein CASSQGGLFAGELFF.

This clonotype was seen a handful of times. The rearrangement links TRBV7-8 to TRBJ2-5; TRBD1 might be the D (7 bases). The germline CDR1 and CDR2 sequences are SGHVS and FQNEAQ. V was trimmed by 3 bases and J by 4 bases, leaving 18 bases between them. The CDR3 extends over 16 amino acids. The DNA of the CDR3 is TGTGCCAGCAGCTTCGCAGGGGGGCTCAATTCAGAGACCCAGTACTTC. Amino acid sequence: CASSFAGGLNSETQYF.

The chain combines TRBV5-4 with TRBJ1-1; D is perhaps TRBD1 (5 bases). This CDR3 has 14 residues. The V gene lost 2 bases and the J gene lost 3 bases, with 11 bases spanning the gap. Per germline, CDR1 SGHNT and CDR2 YYREEE (reference sequence). This CDR3 is CASSFTLGDTEAFF. DNA of the CDR3: TGTGCCAGCAGCTTTACATTGGGGGACACTGAAGCTTTCTTT.

This chain uses TRBV20-1 with TRBJ2-6, with TRBD1 matching over 10 bases. Per germline, CDR1 DFQATT and CDR2 SNEGSKA (reference sequence). CDR3 length: 17 amino acids. After removal of 5 bases from V and 1 base from J, the junction contained 8 bases not matched to a gene. The CDR3 DNA follows: TGCAGTGCTCGGCGACAGGGGGCTTTATCTGGGGCCAACGTCCTGACTTTC. It codes for CSARRQGALSGANVLTF.

A note on this clonotype: This clone may be a read error of a much larger clone one base away. The genes are TRBV20-1 and TRBJ2-1, with 12 bases fitting TRBD2. There are 16 residues in the CDR3. CDR1 is DFQATT, CDR2 SNEGSKA, per germline (reference sequence). CDR3 in DNA: TGCAGTGCTAGAGGGCTAGCGGGAGGGGGCGGCAATGAGCAGCTCTTC. Protein sequence: CSARGLAGGGGNEQLF.